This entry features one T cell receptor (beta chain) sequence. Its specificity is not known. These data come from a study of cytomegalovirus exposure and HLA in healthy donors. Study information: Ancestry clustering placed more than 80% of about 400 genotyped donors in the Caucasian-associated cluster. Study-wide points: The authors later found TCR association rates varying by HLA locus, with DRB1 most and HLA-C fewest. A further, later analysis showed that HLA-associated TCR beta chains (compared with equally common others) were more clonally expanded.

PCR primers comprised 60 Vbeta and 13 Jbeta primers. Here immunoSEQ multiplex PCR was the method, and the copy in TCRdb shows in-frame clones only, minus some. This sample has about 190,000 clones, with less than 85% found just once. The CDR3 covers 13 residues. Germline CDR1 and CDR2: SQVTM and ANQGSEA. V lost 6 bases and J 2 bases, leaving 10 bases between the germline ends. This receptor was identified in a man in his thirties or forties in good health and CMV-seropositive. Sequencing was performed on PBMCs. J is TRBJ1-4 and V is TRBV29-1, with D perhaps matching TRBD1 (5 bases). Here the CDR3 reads CSVGGTTNEKLFF. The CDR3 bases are TGCAGCGTGGGGGGGACTACTAATGAAAAACTGTTTTTT.